Here is one T cell receptor (beta chain) with its context. What it binds is unknown. CDR1 is GTSNPN and CDR2 is SVGIG in the germline V gene (reference sequence). V was pared by 3 bases and J by 6 bases, with 21 bases between. The CDR3 is 16 amino acids. This record belongs to a study of cytomegalovirus exposure and HLA in healthy donors. It was with 60 Vbeta and 13 Jbeta primers that the PCR ran. Study processing details: Approximately 11 million of tens of millions of unique TCR beta chains were shared, per a later count. Generated by immunoSEQ multiplex PCR, the TCRdb table keeps only in-frame clones and is missing some. That table supplies the V and J calls and clone size; D and trimming were determined from the DNA. Of over 150,000 clones listed, roughly 87% are singletons. Points from the study as a whole: TCR beta V- and J-gene trimming was later associated with a missense DCLRE1C variant. Some TCR beta chains (around 160 of them) were listed as cytomegalovirus-associated. HLA allele associations emerged for roughly 17,000 TCR beta sequences in a later analysis, at 0.05 false discovery rate.

Source material: PBMCs. The rearrangement links TRBV30 to TRBJ1-5, with a tentative D call TRBD1 (6 bases). The source of this sequence is a girl in the first two years of life in good health and CMV-seronegative. The CDR3 reads CAWSGGAGLLGQPQHF. The CDR3 DNA reads TGTGCCTGGAGCGGGGGGGCCGGGTTATTAGGTCAGCCCCAGCATTTT. Looking up the rest from reference TRBV30 and TRBJ1-5 gives the full variable domain: SQTIHQWPATLVQPVGSPLSLECTVEGTSNPNLYWYRQAAGRGLQLLFYSVGIGQISSEVPQNLSASRPQDRQFILSSKKLLLSDSGFYLCAWSGGAGLLGQPQHFGDGTRLSIL.